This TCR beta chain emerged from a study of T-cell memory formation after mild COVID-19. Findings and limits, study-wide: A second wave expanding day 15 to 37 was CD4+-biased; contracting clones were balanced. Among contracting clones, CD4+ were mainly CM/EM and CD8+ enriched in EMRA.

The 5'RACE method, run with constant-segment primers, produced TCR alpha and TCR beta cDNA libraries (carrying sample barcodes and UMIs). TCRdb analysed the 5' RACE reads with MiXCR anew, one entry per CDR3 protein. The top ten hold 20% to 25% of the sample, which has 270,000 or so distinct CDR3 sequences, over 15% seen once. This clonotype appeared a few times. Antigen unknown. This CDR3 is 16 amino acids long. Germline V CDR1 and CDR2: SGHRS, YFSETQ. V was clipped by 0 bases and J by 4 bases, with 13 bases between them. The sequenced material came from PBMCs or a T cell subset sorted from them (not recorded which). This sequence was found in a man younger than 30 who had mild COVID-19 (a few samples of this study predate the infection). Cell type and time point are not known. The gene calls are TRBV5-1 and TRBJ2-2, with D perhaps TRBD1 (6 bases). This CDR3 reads CASSLEADRLTGELFF. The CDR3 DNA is TGCGCCAGCAGCTTGGAAGCGGACAGACTCACCGGGGAGCTGTTTTTT.